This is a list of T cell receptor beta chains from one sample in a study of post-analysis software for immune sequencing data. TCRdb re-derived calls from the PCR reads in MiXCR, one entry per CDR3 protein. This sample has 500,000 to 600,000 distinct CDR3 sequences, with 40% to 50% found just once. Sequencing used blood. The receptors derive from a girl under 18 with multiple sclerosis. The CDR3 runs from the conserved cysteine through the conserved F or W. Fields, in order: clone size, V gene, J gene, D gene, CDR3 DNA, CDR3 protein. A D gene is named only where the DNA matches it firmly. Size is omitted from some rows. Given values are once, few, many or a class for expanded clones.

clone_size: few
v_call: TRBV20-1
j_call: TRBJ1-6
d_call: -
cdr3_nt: TGCAGTGCTAGAGATCGGTTTACGGGCGGGACCTATAATTCACCCCTCCACTTT
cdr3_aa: CSARDRFTGGTYNSPLHF

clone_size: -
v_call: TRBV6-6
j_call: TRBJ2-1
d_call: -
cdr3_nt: TGTGCCAGCAATAACGGGAATGAGCAGTTCTTC
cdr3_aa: CASNNGNEQFF

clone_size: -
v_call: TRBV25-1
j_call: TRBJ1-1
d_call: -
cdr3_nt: TGTGCCAGCAGTGAATATGGCCGGACTGAAGCCTTCTTT
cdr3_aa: CASSEYGRTEAFF

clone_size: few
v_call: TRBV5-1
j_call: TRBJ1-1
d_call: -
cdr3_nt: TGCGCCAGCAGCTACCGACAGGAGCCGGATGAAGCTTTCTTT
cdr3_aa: CASSYRQEPDEAFF

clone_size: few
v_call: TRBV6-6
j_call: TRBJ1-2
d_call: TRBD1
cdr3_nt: TGTGCCAGCAGTTTCTCTTCGCCGGGACAGGGGAACTATGGCTACACCTTC
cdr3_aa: CASSFSSPGQGNYGYTF

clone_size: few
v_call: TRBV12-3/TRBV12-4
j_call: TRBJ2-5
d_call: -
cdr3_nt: TGTGCCAGCAGTTTTTCACTAGCAGTTGGGGAGACCCAGTACTTC
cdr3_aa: CASSFSLAVGETQYF

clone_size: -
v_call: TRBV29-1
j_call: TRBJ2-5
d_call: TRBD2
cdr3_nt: TGCAGCGTTGAGGACCGGGAACTAGCGGGGGGGACCCAGTACTTC
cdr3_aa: CSVEDRELAGGTQYF

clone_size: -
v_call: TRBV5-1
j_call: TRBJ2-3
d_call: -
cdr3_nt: TGCGCCAGCAGATCTAGCGAGCTCACAGATACGCAGTATTTT
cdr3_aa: CASRSSELTDTQYF

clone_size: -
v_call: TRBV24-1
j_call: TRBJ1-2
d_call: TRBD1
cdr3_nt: TGTGCCACCAGTGATCGGACAGGGGGCAATGGCTACACCTTC
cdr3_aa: CATSDRTGGNGYTF

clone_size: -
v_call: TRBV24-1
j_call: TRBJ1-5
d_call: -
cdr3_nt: TGTGCCACCAGTGATCCGACAGGTTCCAATCAGCCCCAGCATTTT
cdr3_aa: CATSDPTGSNQPQHF

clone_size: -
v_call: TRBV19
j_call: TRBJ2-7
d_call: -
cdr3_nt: TGTGCCAGTAGCCGGACTCACTCCTACGAGCAGTACTTC
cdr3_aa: CASSRTHSYEQYF

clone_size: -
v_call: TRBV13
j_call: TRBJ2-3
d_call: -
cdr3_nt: TGTGCCAGCAGCTTAGTATGGAGGACAGATACGCAGTATTTT
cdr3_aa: CASSLVWRTDTQYF

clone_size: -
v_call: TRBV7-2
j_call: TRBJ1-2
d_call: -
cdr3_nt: TGTGCCAGCAGCCGGGAAGCCTCGGGTGGCTACACCTTC
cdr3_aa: CASSREASGGYTF

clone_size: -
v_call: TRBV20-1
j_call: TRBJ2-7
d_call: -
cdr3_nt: TGCAGTGCTAGAGGGACCACGCACGAGCAGTACTTC
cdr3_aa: CSARGTTHEQYF

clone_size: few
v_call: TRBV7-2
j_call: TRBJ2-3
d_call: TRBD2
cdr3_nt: TGTGCCAGCAGCTGGGGACTAGCGGGAGACAGAGATACGCAGTATTTT
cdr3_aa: CASSWGLAGDRDTQYF

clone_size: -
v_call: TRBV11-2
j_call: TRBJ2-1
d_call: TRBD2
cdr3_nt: TGTGCCAGCAGCCCAGCGGGACGTCTCGGTGAGCAGTTCTTC
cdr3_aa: CASSPAGRLGEQFF

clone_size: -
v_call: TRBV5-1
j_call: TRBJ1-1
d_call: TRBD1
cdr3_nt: TGCGCCAGCAGTGGGCGGACAGGGGGCACTGAAGCTTTCTTT
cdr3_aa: CASSGRTGGTEAFF

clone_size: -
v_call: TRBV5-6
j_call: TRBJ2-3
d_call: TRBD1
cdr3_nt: TGTGCCAGCAGTAGGACAGGGCAAGATACGCAGTATTTT
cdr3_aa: CASSRTGQDTQYF

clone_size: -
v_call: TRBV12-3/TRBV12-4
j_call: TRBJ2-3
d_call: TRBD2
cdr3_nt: TGTGCCAGCAGGTCCGGGACTAGCGGGACAGATACGCAGTATTTT
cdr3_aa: CASRSGTSGTDTQYF

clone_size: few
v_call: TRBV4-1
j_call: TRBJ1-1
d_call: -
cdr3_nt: TGCGCCAGCAGCCACCCACTCCGCGACGCTGAAGCTTTCTTT
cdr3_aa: CASSHPLRDAEAFF

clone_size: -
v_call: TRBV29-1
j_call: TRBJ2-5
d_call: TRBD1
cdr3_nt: TGCAGCGTTTGGGGACAGAAAGAGACCCAGTACTTC
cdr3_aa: CSVWGQKETQYF

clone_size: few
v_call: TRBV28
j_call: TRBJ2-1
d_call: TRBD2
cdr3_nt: TGTGCCAGCTCCCCGGGACTAGGACCAAGGCGCAATGAGCAGTTCTTC
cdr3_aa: CASSPGLGPRRNEQFF

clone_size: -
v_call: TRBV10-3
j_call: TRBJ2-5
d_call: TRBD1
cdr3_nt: TGTGCCATCAGTGGGGACAGGGGGTTACAAGAGACCCAGTACTTC
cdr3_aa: CAISGDRGLQETQYF

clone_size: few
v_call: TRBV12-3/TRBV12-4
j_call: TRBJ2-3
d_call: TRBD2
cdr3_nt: TGTGCCAGCAGGTTAGCGGGGCCTCGGTCAGATACGCAGTATTTT
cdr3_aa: CASRLAGPRSDTQYF

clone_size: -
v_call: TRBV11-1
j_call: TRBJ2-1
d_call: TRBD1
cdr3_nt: TGTGCCAGCAGCCACCGGACAGGGGGTGAGCAGTTCTTC
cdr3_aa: CASSHRTGGEQFF

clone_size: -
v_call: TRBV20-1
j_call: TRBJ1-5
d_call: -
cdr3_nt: TGCAGTGCTAGAGATGGAACCCTGGGCGGTCAGCCCCAGCATTTT
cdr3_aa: CSARDGTLGGQPQHF

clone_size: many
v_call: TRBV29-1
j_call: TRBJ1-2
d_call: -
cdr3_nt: TGCAGCGTTGACAGAAACTATGGCTACACCTTC
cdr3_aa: CSVDRNYGYTF

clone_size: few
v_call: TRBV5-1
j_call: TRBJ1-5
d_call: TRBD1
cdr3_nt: TGCGCCAGCAGCTTACAGGGGGGGGGTGTTGAGCCCCAGCATTTT
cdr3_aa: CASSLQGGGVEPQHF

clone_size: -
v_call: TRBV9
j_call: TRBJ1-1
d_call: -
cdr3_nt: TGTGCCAGCAGCGCGTCAATTAGAGGGGCGGCTGAAGCTTTCTTT
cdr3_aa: CASSASIRGAAEAFF

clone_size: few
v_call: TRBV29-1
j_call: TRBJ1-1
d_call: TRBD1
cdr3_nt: TGCAGCGTTGATTGGAGACAGGGATACACTGAAGCTTTCTTT
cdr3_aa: CSVDWRQGYTEAFF

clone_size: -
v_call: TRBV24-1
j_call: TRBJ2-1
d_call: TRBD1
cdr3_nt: TGTGCCACCAGTGGCCGGGGACAGGGGGCGCGGCATGAGCAGTTCTTC
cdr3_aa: CATSGRGQGARHEQFF

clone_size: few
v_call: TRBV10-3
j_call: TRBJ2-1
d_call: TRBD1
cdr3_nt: TGTGCCATCCGGGACAGCTCCTACAATGAGCAGTTCTTC
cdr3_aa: CAIRDSSYNEQFF

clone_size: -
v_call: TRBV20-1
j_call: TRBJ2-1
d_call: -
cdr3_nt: TGCAGTGTTTTAGTACTAGGGCTGGGCAATGAGCAGTTCTTC
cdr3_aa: CSVLVLGLGNEQFF

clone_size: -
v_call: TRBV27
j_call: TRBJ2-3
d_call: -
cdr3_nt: TGTGCCAGCAGTTCTTGGGGAGATACGCAGTATTTT
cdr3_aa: CASSSWGDTQYF

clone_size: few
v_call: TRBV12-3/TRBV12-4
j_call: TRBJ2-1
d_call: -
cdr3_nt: TGTGCCAGCAGTTTAGGTGGCACGCGGGGACATGAGCAGTTCTTC
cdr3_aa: CASSLGGTRGHEQFF

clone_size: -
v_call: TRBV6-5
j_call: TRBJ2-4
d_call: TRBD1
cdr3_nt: TGTGCCAGCAGTACCCCGGCCGGACAGGGTGTACACATTCAGTACTTC
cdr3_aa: CASSTPAGQGVHIQYF

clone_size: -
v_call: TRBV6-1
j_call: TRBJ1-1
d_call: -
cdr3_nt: TGTGCCGGCCGTGGAGGGAGAGCCTCGAACACTGAAGCTTTCTTT
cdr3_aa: CAGRGGRASNTEAFF

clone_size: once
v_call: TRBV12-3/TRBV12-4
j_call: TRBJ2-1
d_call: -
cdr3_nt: TGTGCCAGCAGTTCCGACTGGCTCAATGAGCAGTTCTTC
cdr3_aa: CASSSDWLNEQFF

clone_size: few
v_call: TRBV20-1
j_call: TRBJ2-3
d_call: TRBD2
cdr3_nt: TGCAGTGCCGCGGGACTAGTAGTCACAGATACGCAGTATTTT
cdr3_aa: CSAAGLVVTDTQYF

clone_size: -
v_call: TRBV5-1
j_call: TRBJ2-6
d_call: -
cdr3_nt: TGCGCCAGCAGCTTCCCATCTCTCGACAGCTCCTCTGGGGCCAACGTCCCGACTTTC
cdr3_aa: CASSFPSLDSSSGANVPTF

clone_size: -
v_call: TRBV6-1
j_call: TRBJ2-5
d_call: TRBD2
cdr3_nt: TGTGCCAGCCGCCCCGTAGGGCTAGCGGGGTACAATGAGCAGTACTTC
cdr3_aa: CASRPVGLAGYNEQYF

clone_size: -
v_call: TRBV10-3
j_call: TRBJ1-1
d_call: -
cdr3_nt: TGTGCCATCAGTGAGCGTCGTGAAGGGACGAACACTGAAGCTTTCTTT
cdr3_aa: CAISERREGTNTEAFF

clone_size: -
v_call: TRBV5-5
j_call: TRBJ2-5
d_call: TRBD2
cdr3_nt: TGTGCCAGCAGCTCCCGACTAGCGGGGGGGCATTGGGGAGAGACCCAGTACTTC
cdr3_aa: CASSSRLAGGHWGETQYF

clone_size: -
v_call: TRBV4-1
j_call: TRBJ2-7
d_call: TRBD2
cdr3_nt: TGCGCCAGCGGGGGAGGGGCCACCCTCAGCGACGAGCAGTACTTC
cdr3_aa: CASGGGATLSDEQYF

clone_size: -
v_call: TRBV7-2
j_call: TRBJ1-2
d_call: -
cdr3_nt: TGTGCCAGCAGCTCCGTCTCGTCCTCATATGGCTACACCTTC
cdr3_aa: CASSSVSSSYGYTF

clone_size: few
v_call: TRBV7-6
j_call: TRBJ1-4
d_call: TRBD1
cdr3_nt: TGTGCCAGCAGCCTGACAGGGAGGGATGAAAAACTGTTTTTT
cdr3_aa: CASSLTGRDEKLFF